The clone carrying this TCR beta chain appeared a few times. Its antigen is not known. The sample originates from a study of blood T cells in healthy people across ages. Study-level findings and limits: In long-lived donors, naive CD4+ cell counts and diversity exceeded those of aged donors.

A sample-barcoded 5' primer and a J-beta primer mix were used in a second PCR of roughly 7 to 12 cycles. A single record per CDR3 protein comes from TCRdb applying MiXCR to the 5' RACE reads. This table has 1.8 million or so distinct CDR3 sequences, 30% to 40% appearing once. Deletions cut 7 bases from V and 1 base from J, with 11 bases between. The germline gives CDR1 MNHEY, CDR2 SVGEGT. There are 14 residues in the CDR3. The sample comprised blood. The genes are TRBV6-2 or TRBV6-3 and TRBJ1-5; no firm D call. This receptor was obtained from a human donor in good health. The CDR3 DNA reads as TGTGCCAGCACCGCCACCCAAAGCAATCAGCCCCAGCATTTT. Residues: CASTATQSNQPQHF.